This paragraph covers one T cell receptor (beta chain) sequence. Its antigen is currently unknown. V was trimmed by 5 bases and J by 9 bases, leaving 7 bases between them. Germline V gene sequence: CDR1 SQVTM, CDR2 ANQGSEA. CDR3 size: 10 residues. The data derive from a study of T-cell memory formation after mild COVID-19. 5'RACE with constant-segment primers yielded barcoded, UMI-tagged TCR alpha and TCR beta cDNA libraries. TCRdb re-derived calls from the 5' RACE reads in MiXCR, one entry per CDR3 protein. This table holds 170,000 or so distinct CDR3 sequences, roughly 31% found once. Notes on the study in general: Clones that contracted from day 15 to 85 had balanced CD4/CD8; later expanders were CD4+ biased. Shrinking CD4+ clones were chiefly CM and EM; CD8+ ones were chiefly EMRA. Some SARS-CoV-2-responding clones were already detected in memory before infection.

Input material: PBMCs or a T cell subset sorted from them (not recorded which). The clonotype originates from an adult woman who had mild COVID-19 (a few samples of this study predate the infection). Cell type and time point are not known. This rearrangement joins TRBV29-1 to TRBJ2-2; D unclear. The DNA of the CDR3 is TGCAGCGTTAGTAGTTGGGAGCTGTTTTTT. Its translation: CSVSSWELFF.